What follows are 31 T cell receptor beta chains derived from one specimen sequenced in a study of blood T cell repertoires in COVID-19. This table comes from immunoSEQ multiplex PCR, and its TCRdb copy is limited to in-frame clones, with some not included. This sample yields about 79,000 clones, of which around 90% are seen a single time; approximately 4.5% belongs to the top ten. Sequenced: peripheral blood. These receptors were collected from a middle-aged man with active COVID-19.

The chain uses TRBV2 and TRBJ2-1; 15 bases are a match to TRBD2. With 6 bases clipped from V and 6 bases from J, the junction kept 9 bases outside the gene matches. In germline, CDR1 is SNHLY, CDR2 FYNNEI. The CDR3 extends over 17 amino acids. CDR3 sequence reads: CASRKGTSGRRGNEQFF. The CDR3 DNA follows: TGTGCCAGCAGAAAAGGGACTAGCGGGAGGCGGGGCAATGAGCAGTTCTTC. The full variable domain, in which reference TRBV2 and TRBJ2-1 provide the parts outside the CDR3, is EPEVTQTPSHQVTQMGQEVILRCVPISNHLYFYWYRQILGQKVEFLVSFYNNEISEKSEIFDDQFSVERPDGSNFTLKIRSTKLEDSAMYFCASRKGTSGRRGNEQFFGPGTRLTVL.

This clone was detected once. The chain combines TRBV5-4 with TRBJ2-1; D is possibly TRBD1 (6 bases). This CDR3 has 16 amino acids. Germline CDR1 reads SGHNT; CDR2 reads YYREEE (reference sequence). Deletions cut 4 bases from V and 2 bases from J, with 16 bases between. In DNA form, the CDR3 reads TGTGCCAGCAGCGAACGGAGTGGGGGCCCCTACAATGAGCAGTTCTTC. Translating it yields CASSERSGGPYNEQFF.

The V call is TRBV2, the J call TRBJ2-1, with D tentatively TRBD1 (6 bases). The germline V gene has CDR1 SNHLY and CDR2 FYNNEI. This CDR3 contains 13 residues. V lost 8 bases and J 4 bases, leaving 12 bases between the germline ends. The CDR3 sequence is CASGGRVYNEQFF. Written as DNA, the CDR3 is TGTGCCAGCGGGGGCAGGGTTTACAATGAGCAGTTCTTC. The full variable domain, in which reference TRBV2 and TRBJ2-1 provide the parts outside the CDR3, is EPEVTQTPSHQVTQMGQEVILRCVPISNHLYFYWYRQILGQKVEFLVSFYNNEISEKSEIFDDQFSVERPDGSNFTLKIRSTKLEDSAMYFCASGGRVYNEQFFGPGTRLTVL.

V and J are TRBV7-9 and TRBJ2-3; 7 positions agree with TRBD2. Germline values: CDR1 SEHNR, CDR2 FQNEAQ (reference sequence). This CDR3 is built from 15 residues. Trimming took 1 base from V and 4 from J; bases not matched to a gene: 5. The CDR3 nucleotides are TGTGCCAGCAGCTTAGAGGCGGGAGCCTCAGATACGCAGTATTTT. Translation: CASSLEAGASDTQYF.

V gene TRBV5-5 combines with J gene TRBJ2-5, with D tentatively TRBD2 (5 bases). The germline V gene encodes CDR1 SGHKS and CDR2 YYEKEE (reference sequence). CDR3 length: 15 amino acids. The germline V and J ends were trimmed by 6 bases and 0 bases, with 15 bases remaining between them. CDR3 DNA sequence: TGTGCCAGCACCCCTCGGGGTATGGACCAAGAGACCCAGTACTTC. Translated, it gives CASTPRGMDQETQYF. Variable domain in full (rest from reference TRBV5-5 and TRBJ2-5): DAGVTQSPTHLIKTRGQQVTLRCSPISGHKSVSWYQQVLGQGPQFIFQYYEKEERGRGNFPDRFSARQFPNYSSELNVNALLLGDSALYLCASTPRGMDQETQYFGPGTRLLVL.

The V call is TRBV2, the J call TRBJ2-1; 11 nucleotides agree with TRBD2. The CDR3 covers 15 residues. Germline values: CDR1 SNHLY, CDR2 FYNNEI. Trimming removed 6 bases from V and 0 bases from J; junction bases left unmatched: 1. The CDR3 DNA reads as TGTGCCAGCAGAGGGACTAGCGGCTCCTACAATGAGCAGTTCTTC. Translating gives CASRGTSGSYNEQFF.

The chain joins TRBV10-1 to TRBJ2-2, with D unclear. In germline, CDR1 is WNHNN, CDR2 SYGVQD (reference sequence). This CDR3 comprises 12 residues. The V and J ends lost 10 bases and 6 bases respectively, with 12 bases between them. CDR3 DNA sequence: TGCGCCACCGGCGAACAGTCCGGGGAGCTGTTTTTT. Protein: CATGEQSGELFF.

This clone has a single count. The chain uses TRBV28 and TRBJ1-5, with 11 bases lining up with TRBD1. V was pared by 3 bases and J by 8 bases, with 6 bases of the junction left unmatched. The germline CDR1 and CDR2 sequences are MDHEN and SYDVKM. The CDR3 runs 15 residues. CDR3 sequence reads: CASSFGQGAPEPQHF. The CDR3 coding sequence is TGTGCCAGCAGTTTTGGACAGGGGGCCCCGGAGCCCCAGCATTTT. Looking up the rest from reference TRBV28 and TRBJ1-5 gives the full variable domain: DVKVTQSSRYLVKRTGEKVFLECVQDMDHENMFWYRQDPGLGLRLIYFSYDVKMKEKGDIPEGYSVSREKKERFSLILESASTNQTSMYLCASSFGQGAPEPQHFGDGTRLSIL.

The V and J genes are TRBV6-1 and TRBJ2-4; 8 bases are shared with TRBD1. The V gene end was trimmed by 4 bases and the J gene end by 3 bases; junction bases not matched to a gene: 11. CDR3 length: 17 amino acids. CDR1 is MNHNS, CDR2 SASEGT, per germline. Here the CDR3 reads CASSAATGQVGKNIQYF. DNA for the CDR3: TGTGCCAGCAGTGCCGCTACGGGACAGGTCGGCAAAAACATTCAGTACTTC.

The V call is TRBV5-4, the J call TRBJ2-7; TRBD2 might be the D (5 bases). Germline CDR1 and CDR2: SGHNT and YYREEE (reference sequence). Deletions cut 6 bases from V and 7 bases from J, with 14 bases between. The length of the CDR3 is 12 residues. The CDR3 DNA sequence: TGTGCCAGCACGGTCCTGGGGAGTGAGCAGTACTTC. This gives the protein CASTVLGSEQYF.

The chain employs TRBV7-2 and TRBJ2-7; 8 positions agree with TRBD2. The CDR3 sequence is 14 residues long. Trimming took 1 base from V and 4 from J; bases not matched to a gene: 3. Germline loops: CDR1 SGHTA, CDR2 FQGNSA. CDR3 region: CASSLGASGYEQYF. The CDR3 DNA follows: TGTGCCAGCAGCTTAGGGGCTAGCGGGTACGAGCAGTACTTC.

This clone was observed once. J is TRBJ2-4 and V is TRBV9, with a tentative D call TRBD2 (7 bases). V was cut by 6 bases and J by 2 bases, with 12 bases left in between. The CDR3 is 14 amino acids. CDR1 and CDR2 (germline): SGDLS, YYNGEE. For the CDR3, the DNA is TGTGCCAGCACGGGGGGCGAAACCAAAAACATTCAGTACTTC. It encodes CASTGGETKNIQYF.

The chain carries TRBV3-1 (or the pseudogene TRBV3-2) and TRBJ2-2; no clear D. CDR1 is LGHDT and CDR2 is YNNKEL in the germline V gene (reference sequence). This CDR3 has 12 residues. Trimming left V 2 bases short and J 8 bases short, with 6 bases between. The DNA for the CDR3 is TGTGCCAGCAGCCAAAGAGTGGGGGAGCTGTTTTTT. It specifies CASSQRVGELFF.

This clone has a handful of counts. The gene calls are TRBV27 and TRBJ2-7, with 9 bases fitting TRBD1. This CDR3 comprises 14 residues. Germline V gene sequence: CDR1 MNHEY, CDR2 SMNVEV (reference sequence). The V segment lost 3 bases and the J segment 7 bases; nucleotides outside the gene matches: 7. Here the CDR3 DNA reads TGTGCCAGCAGTTTTCTACAGGGGGCGCGGGAGCAGTACTTC. As protein: CASSFLQGAREQYF.

CDR3 in amino acids: CASSQGGLLETQYF. In DNA form, the CDR3 reads TGTGCCAGCAGCCAAGGGGGACTCCTAGAGACCCAGTACTTC. The chain recombines TRBV3-1 (or the pseudogene TRBV3-2) with TRBJ2-5; weak D call: TRBD2 (6 bases). Germline CDR1 LGHDT, CDR2 YNNKEL (reference sequence). V lost 1 base and J lost 4, with 10 bases in between. CDR3 length: 14 amino acids.

The CDR3: CASSQDRSGGASWEQYF. The CDR3 DNA reads TGCGCCAGCAGCCAAGATCGGAGCGGGGGCGCCTCTTGGGAGCAGTACTTC. The V and J genes are TRBV4-3 and TRBJ2-7, with 8 positions matching TRBD2. This CDR3 has 17 residues. Germline-derived CDR1 and CDR2 are LGHNA and YSLEER. With 0 bases clipped from V and 7 bases from J, the junction kept 14 bases outside the gene matches.

The V and J genes are TRBV19 and TRBJ2-3; weak D call: TRBD2 (5 bases). The V end was cut by 3 bases, the J end by 6 bases, with 13 bases between. This CDR3 is built from 14 residues. The germline gives CDR1 LNHDA, CDR2 SQIVND (reference sequence). CDR3 nucleotide sequence: TGTGCCAGTAGTATGTATCTAGCCCCCGATACGCAGTATTTT. Translated, it gives CASSMYLAPDTQYF. Using reference TRBV19 and TRBJ2-3 for the parts outside the CDR3, the full variable domain is DGGITQSPKYLFRKEGQNVTLSCEQNLNHDAMYWYRQDPGQGLRLIYYSQIVNDFQKGDIAEGYSVSREKKESFPLTVTSAQKNPTAFYLCASSMYLAPDTQYFGPGTRLTVL.

The chain couples TRBV5-4 to TRBJ1-2, with D possibly TRBD1 on 5 matching bases. In germline, CDR1 is SGHNT, CDR2 YYREEE (reference sequence). V lost 0 bases and J 4 bases, leaving 10 bases between the germline ends. CDR3 length: 14 residues. CDR3 in amino acids: CASSLEHRSYGYTF. Here the CDR3 DNA reads TGTGCCAGCAGCTTGGAACACAGGTCCTATGGCTACACCTTC.

This clone has a handful of counts. The V call is TRBV7-9, the J call TRBJ1-1, with 9 bases lining up with TRBD1. This CDR3 region has 15 residues. In germline, CDR1 is SEHNR, CDR2 FQNEAQ (reference sequence). Germline trimming cut 0 bases from V and 5 bases from J; bases unmatched to any gene: 4. The DNA for the CDR3 is TGTGCCAGCAGCTTAGCCCTACAGGGGGCAACTGAAGCTTTCTTT. This gives the protein CASSLALQGATEAFF. Full variable domain (remainder filled in from reference TRBV7-9 and TRBJ1-1): DTGVSQNPRHKITKRGQNVTFRCDPISEHNRLYWYRQTLGQGPEFLTYFQNEAQLEKSRLLSDRFSAERPKGSFSTLEIQRTEQGDSAMYLCASSLALQGATEAFFGQGTRLTVV.

The V and J genes are TRBV6-1 and TRBJ2-5; the D is unclear. V shed 6 bases and J shed 1 base, with 12 bases lying between them. The germline gives CDR1 MNHNS, CDR2 SASEGT. This CDR3 comprises 14 residues. The CDR3: CASSVRSPQETQYF. For the CDR3, the DNA is TGTGCCAGCAGCGTCCGGTCACCCCAAGAGACCCAGTACTTC.

The rearrangement uses TRBV7-9 and TRBJ2-1; 7 bases line up with TRBD2. V dropped 5 bases and J dropped 7; count of bases not matched to a gene: 14. This CDR3 has 16 residues. Germline values: CDR1 SEHNR, CDR2 FQNEAQ (reference sequence). The CDR3 bases are TGTGCCAGCAGCGTCCGACTACTAGCGACTGAGAATGAGCAGTTCTTC. Translation: CASSVRLLATENEQFF.

The chain carries TRBV4-2 and TRBJ2-5; 8 bases align to TRBD1. The CDR3 loop spans 14 amino acids. The germline CDR1 and CDR2 sequences are LGHNA and YNFKEQ. The trim removed 2 bases at V and 3 bases at J, leaving 2 bases unmatched. This chain's CDR3 is CASSQKQGEETQYF. In DNA form, the CDR3 reads TGTGCCAGCAGCCAAAAACAGGGGGAAGAGACCCAGTACTTC.

V gene TRBV7-2 combines with J gene TRBJ1-2; D call uncertain. The CDR3 is 14 amino acids. Germline CDR1 reads SGHTA; CDR2 reads FQGNSA. Deletions cut 5 bases from V and 8 bases from J, with 18 bases between. Written as DNA, the CDR3 is TGTGCCAGCAGCCCCAGCGGGGTCCGTGTGGGCTACACCTTC. Protein sequence: CASSPSGVRVGYTF.

V usage is TRBV7-9 and J usage is TRBJ2-7, with TRBD1 as a possible D gene (6 bases). V was shortened by 7 bases and J by 5 bases, with 21 bases between the two germline ends. Germline V gene data show CDR1 as SEHNR and CDR2 as FQNEAQ (reference sequence). The CDR3 has 15 amino acids. The CDR3 region has the DNA TGTGCCAGCACCCTGGGCACAGGGTTTGATCACGAGCAGTACTTC. Its protein is CASTLGTGFDHEQYF. Supplemented by reference TRBV7-9 and TRBJ2-7, the full variable domain reads DTGVSQNPRHKITKRGQNVTFRCDPISEHNRLYWYRQTLGQGPEFLTYFQNEAQLEKSRLLSDRFSAERPKGSFSTLEIQRTEQGDSAMYLCASTLGTGFDHEQYFGPGTRLTVT.

The rearrangement joins TRBV12-3 or TRBV12-4 to TRBJ2-1, with 8 bases matching TRBD2. After removal of 2 bases from V and 9 bases from J, the junction contained 0 bases not matched to a gene. CDR3 length: 12 residues. In DNA, the CDR3 is TGTGCCAGCAGTTTAAGCGGGGGTGAGCAGTTCTTC. It is translated as CASSLSGGEQFF.

This chain joins TRBV19 and TRBJ1-6, with 7 positions matching TRBD1. The CDR3 is 14 amino acids. Germline lookup yields CDR1 LNHDA and CDR2 SQIVND (reference sequence). J gave up 6 bases and V 7 bases, and 6 bases lay outside the gene matches. The CDR3 DNA reads TGTGCCAGTACTCGACAGGGTTTTAATTCACCCCTCCACTTT. Residues: CASTRQGFNSPLHF.

V and J are TRBV5-1 and TRBJ2-7; TRBD1 agrees at 7 bases. The CDR3 has 14 residues. Germline-derived CDR1 and CDR2 are SGHRS and YFSETQ. Germline trimming cut 5 bases from V and 2 bases from J; bases unmatched to any gene: 7. The CDR3 reads CASRVRGGTYEQYF. The CDR3, as DNA: TGCGCCAGCAGAGTTCGAGGGGGCACCTACGAGCAGTACTTC.

This chain links TRBV3-1 (or the pseudogene TRBV3-2) with TRBJ2-1, with D perhaps matching TRBD2 (6 bases). There are 15 residues in the CDR3. Looked up from germline, CDR1 is LGHDT and CDR2 is YNNKEL (reference sequence). V was pared by 5 bases and J by 3 bases, with 14 bases between. The CDR3 DNA is TGTGCCAGCAGCATCGTTGGCGGGGACTACAATGAGCAGTTCTTC. Its protein is CASSIVGGDYNEQFF.

V usage is TRBV10-2 and J usage is TRBJ2-1; D gene ambiguous. V lost 4 bases, J lost 10 bases, and 5 bases lay in between. The CDR3 sequence is 10 residues long. Germline values: CDR1 WSHSY, CDR2 SAAADI. CDR3: CASSATEQFF. DNA for the CDR3: TGCGCCAGCAGTGCAACAGAGCAGTTCTTC.

This chain connects TRBV4-3 to TRBJ2-5; 9 positions agree with TRBD2. The ends lost 0 bases at V and 4 bases at J; junction bases unmatched: 6. Germline values: CDR1 LGHNA, CDR2 YSLEER. The CDR3 has 16 residues. The DNA for the CDR3 is TGCGCCAGCAGCCAAGACCCAGCGGGGGGTTCAGAGACCCAGTACTTC. Its translation is CASSQDPAGGSETQYF.

This clone was recorded a few times. The chain carries TRBV15 and TRBJ2-7, with 8 bases matching TRBD1. V lost 3 bases to trimming and J lost 5 bases; unmatched junction nucleotides: 6. Per the germline V gene, CDR1 is LNHNV and CDR2 is YYDKDF (reference sequence). The CDR3 runs to 14 residues. In nucleotides, the CDR3 is TGTGCCACCAGCAGTAAGACAGGGGCCCACGAGCAGTACTTC. The encoded protein is CATSSKTGAHEQYF.